The 18 T cell receptor beta chains below come from one sample, sequenced in a study of CD8 T cells in Susac syndrome. It was with random hexamers that roughly 0.5 to 1 ug RNA was reverse transcribed. TCRdb redid the calling of the immunoSEQ multiplex PCR reads with MiXCR, one entry per CDR3 protein. The sample has hundreds of thousands of distinct CDR3 sequences; around 96% are singletons. Sequencing input: CD4+ T cells from PBMCs. The source of these receptors is a human donor with Susac syndrome.

This clonotype occurred a few times. V gene TRBV14 combines with J gene TRBJ1-1; no firm D call. Germline loops: CDR1 SGHDN, CDR2 FVKESK. Trimming took 0 bases from V and 3 from J, leaving 5 bases between them. CDR3 length equals 13 residues. As DNA, the CDR3 is TGTGCCAGCAGCCAAGACAGTTACACTGAAGCTTTCTTT. It specifies CASSQDSYTEAFF.

Here the CDR3 reads CSAGTSGRTNEQFF. CDR3 coding DNA: TGCAGTGCTGGAACTAGCGGGAGGACCAATGAGCAGTTCTTC. V and J are TRBV20-1 and TRBJ2-1, with TRBD2 identical over 12 bases. Germline V gene sequence: CDR1 DFQATT, CDR2 SNEGSKA (reference sequence). Trimming took 5 bases from V and 6 from J; bases not matched to a gene: 5. The CDR3 is 14 residues long.

This sequence joins TRBV12-5 and TRBJ2-7; D is uncertain. This CDR3 spans 11 amino acids. Trimming shortened V by 5 bases and J by 2 bases, and 4 bases separated the two germline ends. Germline lookup yields CDR1 LGHNT and CDR2 FRNRAP. CDR3: CASGPPYEQYF. The CDR3 DNA follows: TGTGCTAGTGGTCCGCCCTACGAGCAGTACTTC.

This chain links TRBV5-1 with TRBJ2-1, with D perhaps TRBD1 (6 bases). CDR3 size: 14 residues. Trimming shortened V by 2 bases and J by 9 bases, and 15 bases separated the two germline ends. The germline CDR1 and CDR2 sequences are SGHRS and YFSETQ. The CDR3 DNA sequence: TGCGCCAGCAGCTTAGGACAGCCCACCGGTGAGCAGTTCTTC. Encoded protein: CASSLGQPTGEQFF.

V and J are TRBV6-1 and TRBJ1-2, with D perhaps TRBD1 (5 bases). The CDR3 is 13 amino acids. The V and J ends lost 1 base and 2 bases respectively, with 5 bases between them. CDR1 and CDR2 (germline): MNHNS, SASEGT. DNA for the CDR3: TGTGCCAGCAGTGAAGGACAGAACTATGGCTACACCTTC. Residues: CASSEGQNYGYTF.

This chain links TRBV20-1 with TRBJ2-3; D ambiguous. The CDR3 sequence is 16 residues long. CDR1 is DFQATT and CDR2 is SNEGSKA in the germline V gene (reference sequence). The V and J ends lost 0 bases and 4 bases respectively, with 17 bases between them. CDR3 in amino acids: CSARDFLGPRADTQYF. The CDR3 DNA reads TGCAGTGCTAGAGACTTTCTAGGACCCCGCGCAGATACGCAGTATTTT.

V gene TRBV25-1 combines with J gene TRBJ2-3; 8 bases are a match to TRBD1. Germline V lookup: CDR1 MGHDK, CDR2 SYGVNS. The CDR3 totals 14 residues. The J segment lost 6 bases and the V segment lost 8 bases, leaving 10 bases of the junction unmatched. Written as DNA, the CDR3 is TGTGCCAGCGGGGAGACAGGGGTTTTGGATACGCAGTATTTT. It is translated as CASGETGVLDTQYF.

V and J are TRBV5-1 and TRBJ2-1; TRBD2 aligns across 9 bases. Trimming took 3 bases from V and 4 from J; bases not matched to a gene: 5. The germline V gene encodes CDR1 SGHRS and CDR2 YFSETQ. This CDR3 spans 15 amino acids. Here the CDR3 DNA reads TGCGCCAGCAGCTCTCTAGCGGGACGGTACAATGAGCAGTTCTTC. Its protein product is CASSSLAGRYNEQFF.

The V gene is TRBV7-6, the J gene TRBJ2-2; D is possibly TRBD2 (5 bases). Between the trimmed V and J ends, which lost 6 bases and 4 bases, there was a span of 12 bases. Per the germline V gene, CDR1 is SGHVS and CDR2 is FNYEAQ. This CDR3 is built from 14 residues. The CDR3 DNA is TGTGCCAGCAGTCTGAGGGTTAGCACCGGGGAGCTGTTTTTT. Translated, it gives CASSLRVSTGELFF.

The gene calls are TRBV30 and TRBJ2-7, with D possibly being TRBD1 or TRBD2 (7 bases each). Trimming took off 2 bases at V and 2 bases at J, with 13 bases between the two ends. Looked up from germline, CDR1 is GTSNPN and CDR2 is SVGIG (reference sequence). The CDR3 is 14 amino acids. The CDR3 DNA is TGTGCCTGGAGTCAGGGGGGGAAAACCTACGAGCAGTACTTC. This translates into CAWSQGGKTYEQYF. The full variable domain, rest sourced from reference TRBV30 and TRBJ2-7, is SQTIHQWPATLVQPVGSPLSLECTVEGTSNPNLYWYRQAAGRGLQLLFYSVGIGQISSEVPQNLSASRPQDRQFILSSKKLLLSDSGFYLCAWSQGGKTYEQYFGPGTRLTVT.

The rearrangement links TRBV6-1 to TRBJ2-3; 8 nucleotides align to TRBD2. The CDR3 length is 14 residues. V lost 6 bases to trimming and J lost 8 bases; unmatched junction nucleotides: 10. The V gene's germline CDR1 is MNHNS and CDR2 SASEGT. CDR3 sequence reads: CASSLGGERATQYF. The CDR3 region has the DNA TGTGCCAGCAGCCTCGGGGGGGAGAGGGCTACGCAGTATTTT.

This chain uses TRBV20-1 with TRBJ2-7; TRBD1 matches 8 bases. Germline lookup yields CDR1 DFQATT and CDR2 SNEGSKA (reference sequence). Trimming removed 5 bases from V and 2 bases from J; junction bases left unmatched: 2. The CDR3 totals 12 residues. The CDR3 sequence is CSAWDRTYEQYF. The CDR3 DNA is TGCAGTGCTTGGGACAGGACCTACGAGCAGTACTTC.

The rearrangement joins TRBV20-1 to TRBJ2-3; unclear D gene. V was trimmed by 6 bases and J by 2 bases, leaving 15 bases between them. Germline V gene data show CDR1 as DFQATT and CDR2 as SNEGSKA (reference sequence). The CDR3 is 14 residues long. CDR3 in DNA: TGCAGTGCCACCGAACAGCTCAACACAGATACGCAGTATTTT. This codes for CSATEQLNTDTQYF.

The chain joins TRBV28 to TRBJ1-1; a possible D gene is TRBD1 (6 bases). Germline lookup yields CDR1 MDHEN and CDR2 SYDVKM. The CDR3 consists of 15 residues. Trimming stripped 0 bases from V and 1 base from J, with 9 bases between. CDR3 DNA sequence: TGTGCCAGCAGTTTATGGGGGGCAGGGAACACTGAAGCTTTCTTT. Protein product: CASSLWGAGNTEAFF.

The J gene is TRBJ2-7, the V gene TRBV25-1; 8 positions agree with TRBD1. Germline V gene lookup returns CDR1 MGHDK and CDR2 SYGVNS. The ends lost 8 bases at V and 7 bases at J; junction bases unmatched: 10. The CDR3 is 13 amino acids. In DNA, the CDR3 is TGTGCCAGCCGAGGACAGGGACTTCGAGAGCAGTACTTC. Encoded protein: CASRGQGLREQYF.

This clonotype occurred once. The chain joins TRBV11-2 to TRBJ2-3; D is unclear. Per germline, CDR1 SGHAT and CDR2 FQNNGV. Trimming took off 7 bases at V and 5 bases at J, with 16 bases between the two ends. The CDR3 is 14 residues long. This CDR3 reads CASTQGLSRDTQYF. In nucleotides, the CDR3 is TGTGCCAGCACCCAAGGGCTATCGAGAGATACGCAGTATTTT.

The chain couples TRBV20-1 to TRBJ2-3, with 9 nucleotides matching TRBD1. This CDR3 contains 13 residues. The V gene end was trimmed by 6 bases and the J gene end by 2 bases; junction bases not matched to a gene: 3. CDR1 is DFQATT and CDR2 is SNEGSKA in the germline V gene (reference sequence). CDR3 sequence: CSAQQGATDTQYF. CDR3 nucleotide sequence: TGCAGTGCGCAACAGGGGGCCACAGATACGCAGTATTTT.

This rearrangement joins TRBV20-1 to TRBJ1-1; TRBD1 matches at 7 bases. Unmatched junction bases numbered 3, after V lost 5 bases and J lost 0 bases. CDR1 and CDR2 (germline): DFQATT, SNEGSKA (reference sequence). The CDR3 runs 13 residues. For the CDR3, the DNA is TGCAGTGCTTGGGGACAGTTGAACACTGAAGCTTTCTTT. Translating gives CSAWGQLNTEAFF.